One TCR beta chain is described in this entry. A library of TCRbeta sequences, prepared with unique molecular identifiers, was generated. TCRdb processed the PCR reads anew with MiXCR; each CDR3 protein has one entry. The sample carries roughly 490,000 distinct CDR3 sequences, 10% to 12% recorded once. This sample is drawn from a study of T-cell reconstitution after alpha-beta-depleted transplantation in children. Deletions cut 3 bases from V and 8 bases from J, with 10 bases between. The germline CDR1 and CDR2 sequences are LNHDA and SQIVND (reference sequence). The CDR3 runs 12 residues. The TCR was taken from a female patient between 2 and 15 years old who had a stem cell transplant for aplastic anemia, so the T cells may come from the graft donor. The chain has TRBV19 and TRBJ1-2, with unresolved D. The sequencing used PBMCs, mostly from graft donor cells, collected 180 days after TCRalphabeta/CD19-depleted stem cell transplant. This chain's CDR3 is CASSISSAGYTF. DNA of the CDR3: TGTGCCAGTAGTATTTCTTCCGCCGGCTACACCTTC.